A selection of T cell receptor beta chains follows, all from one sample in a study of post-analysis software for immune sequencing data. TCRdb re-called the PCR reads with MiXCR, one entry per CDR3 protein. The repertoire holds approximately 770,000 distinct CDR3 sequences, with just over 45% as singletons. The sample taken for sequencing was blood. The receptors were gathered from a girl aged 5 to 17 with multiple sclerosis. Each CDR3 is given with its conserved first and last residue. Only some rows state a clone size, as once, few, many or a class for expanded clones.

J gene: TRBJ1-5; V gene: TRBV20-1; clone size: few; CDR3 protein: CSARGGAYSNQPQHF
J gene: TRBJ2-7; V gene: TRBV7-3; clone size: few; CDR3 protein: CASSLQGGTSYEQYF
J gene: TRBJ2-3; V gene: TRBV6-1; clone size: -; CDR3 protein: CATQFRDRVTDTQYF
J gene: TRBJ2-7; V gene: TRBV7-8; clone size: few; CDR3 protein: CASSLVPQQGVKYEQYF
J gene: TRBJ2-1; V gene: TRBV12-3/TRBV12-4; clone size: -; CDR3 protein: CASSFQGGGTSGSNEQFF
J gene: TRBJ2-6; V gene: TRBV6-1; clone size: few; CDR3 protein: CASSEGTAGANVLTF
J gene: TRBJ1-2; V gene: TRBV5-1; clone size: few; CDR3 protein: CASSRTVDDGYTF
J gene: TRBJ2-6; V gene: TRBV12-3/TRBV12-4; clone size: -; CDR3 protein: CASSRGGRGANVLTF
J gene: TRBJ1-2; V gene: TRBV4-3; clone size: -; CDR3 protein: CASSQDQRGLNYGYTF
J gene: TRBJ2-6; V gene: TRBV3-1; clone size: -; CDR3 protein: CASSHDLGRSRDSSGANVLTF
J gene: TRBJ2-7; V gene: TRBV7-9; clone size: -; CDR3 protein: CASSLVGSPRDEQYF
J gene: TRBJ2-1; V gene: TRBV5-5; clone size: -; CDR3 protein: CASSPIPIDRTQQFF
J gene: TRBJ2-1; V gene: TRBV4-1; clone size: -; CDR3 protein: CASSQDPPGPLYNEQFF
J gene: TRBJ2-1; V gene: TRBV7-6; clone size: few; CDR3 protein: CASSSRMTSSYNEQFF
J gene: TRBJ1-2; V gene: TRBV6-1; clone size: few; CDR3 protein: CASSEWATENYGYTF
J gene: TRBJ2-7; V gene: TRBV20-1; clone size: -; CDR3 protein: CSVLGIGEQYF
J gene: TRBJ1-5; V gene: TRBV12-3/TRBV12-4; clone size: -; CDR3 protein: CASSLTGRYQPQHF
J gene: TRBJ1-2; V gene: TRBV6-1; clone size: few; CDR3 protein: CASSEVTYYGYTF
J gene: TRBJ2-1; V gene: TRBV5-1; clone size: -; CDR3 protein: CASSFTWTSGSSYNEQFF
J gene: TRBJ1-4; V gene: TRBV7-9; clone size: -; CDR3 protein: CASDSSATNEKLFF
J gene: TRBJ1-2; V gene: TRBV29-1; clone size: -; CDR3 protein: CSAPLGKDGYTF
J gene: TRBJ1-2; V gene: TRBV24-1; clone size: -; CDR3 protein: CATSDAGAYGYTF
J gene: TRBJ2-5; V gene: TRBV7-8; clone size: -; CDR3 protein: CASSPRTSGRAGETQYF
J gene: TRBJ2-7; V gene: TRBV7-9; clone size: many; CDR3 protein: CASRSGTDYEQYF
J gene: TRBJ2-5; V gene: TRBV12-5; clone size: -; CDR3 protein: CASGPAPPLAGVKQYF
J gene: TRBJ1-5; V gene: TRBV19; clone size: -; CDR3 protein: CASSIDLGNQPQHF
J gene: TRBJ2-7; V gene: TRBV7-9; clone size: few; CDR3 protein: CASSLAGGVSYEQYF
J gene: TRBJ2-4; V gene: TRBV7-6; clone size: -; CDR3 protein: CASSLVPGRGQYF
J gene: TRBJ2-1; V gene: TRBV20-1; clone size: few; CDR3 protein: CSARVPGLAGVGEQFF
J gene: TRBJ1-2; V gene: TRBV20-1; clone size: -; CDR3 protein: CSAVTAQGVHGYTF
J gene: TRBJ1-1; V gene: TRBV30; clone size: -; CDR3 protein: CAWRQDTEAFF
J gene: TRBJ2-7; V gene: TRBV12-3/TRBV12-4; clone size: -; CDR3 protein: CASSFMLNPSYEQYF
J gene: TRBJ2-1; V gene: TRBV6-1; clone size: -; CDR3 protein: CASTGEERNEQFF
J gene: TRBJ1-2; V gene: TRBV4-3; clone size: few; CDR3 protein: CAGSQELNRGDYGYTF
J gene: TRBJ2-3; V gene: TRBV15; clone size: -; CDR3 protein: CATSRGQGSDTQYF
J gene: TRBJ2-3; V gene: TRBV15; clone size: -; CDR3 protein: CATSSAPDRDLADTQYF
J gene: TRBJ2-1; V gene: TRBV11-2; clone size: -; CDR3 protein: CASSFGGYDNEQFF
J gene: TRBJ2-7; V gene: TRBV7-2; clone size: few; CDR3 protein: CASSLADRNYEQYF
J gene: TRBJ2-7; V gene: TRBV7-9; clone size: -; CDR3 protein: CASSFGQGDRNEQYF
J gene: -; V gene: TRBV7-2; clone size: few; CDR3 protein: CASSYRGGAGQETQYF
J gene: TRBJ2-3; V gene: TRBV24-1; clone size: -; CDR3 protein: CATSDLNRGLDTQYF
J gene: TRBJ2-1; V gene: TRBV7-9; clone size: once; CDR3 protein: CASSLDSSVANEQFF
J gene: TRBJ2-5; V gene: TRBV20-1; clone size: once; CDR3 protein: CSATDRGQETQYF
J gene: TRBJ2-1; V gene: TRBV5-5; clone size: few; CDR3 protein: CASSFLDRVGSYNEQFF
J gene: TRBJ2-1; V gene: TRBV20-1; clone size: -; CDR3 protein: CSARDPFDSRGSYNEQFF
J gene: TRBJ2-5; V gene: TRBV7-2; clone size: -; CDR3 protein: CASSLEPRGTQYF
J gene: TRBJ1-6; V gene: TRBV6-5; clone size: -; CDR3 protein: CASSGFTANSPLHF
J gene: TRBJ1-5; V gene: TRBV5-5; clone size: -; CDR3 protein: CASSLGAGENQPQHF